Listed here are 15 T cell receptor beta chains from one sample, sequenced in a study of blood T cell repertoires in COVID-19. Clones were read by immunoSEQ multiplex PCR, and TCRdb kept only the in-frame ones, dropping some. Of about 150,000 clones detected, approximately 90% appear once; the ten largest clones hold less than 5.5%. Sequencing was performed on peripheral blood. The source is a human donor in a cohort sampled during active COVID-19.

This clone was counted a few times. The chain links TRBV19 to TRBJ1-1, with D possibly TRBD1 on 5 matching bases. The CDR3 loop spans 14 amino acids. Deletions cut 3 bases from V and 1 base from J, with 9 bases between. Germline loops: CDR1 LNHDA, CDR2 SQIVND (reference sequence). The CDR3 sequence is CASSMQGGNTEAFF. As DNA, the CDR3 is TGTGCCAGTAGTATGCAGGGTGGGAACACTGAAGCTTTCTTT.

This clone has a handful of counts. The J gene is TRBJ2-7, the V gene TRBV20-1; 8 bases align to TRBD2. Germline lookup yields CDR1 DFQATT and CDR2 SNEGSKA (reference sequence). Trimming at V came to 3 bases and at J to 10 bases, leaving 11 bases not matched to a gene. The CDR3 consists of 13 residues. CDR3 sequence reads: CSASAAGGERQYF. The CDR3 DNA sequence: TGCAGTGCTAGTGCTGCGGGAGGCGAACGACAGTACTTC.

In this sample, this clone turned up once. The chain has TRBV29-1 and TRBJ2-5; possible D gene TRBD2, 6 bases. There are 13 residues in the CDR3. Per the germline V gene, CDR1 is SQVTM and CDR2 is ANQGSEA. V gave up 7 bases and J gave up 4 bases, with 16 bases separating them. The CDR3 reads CSAGFPGGETQYF. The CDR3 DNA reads TGCAGCGCGGGATTTCCCGGGGGAGAGACCCAGTACTTC.

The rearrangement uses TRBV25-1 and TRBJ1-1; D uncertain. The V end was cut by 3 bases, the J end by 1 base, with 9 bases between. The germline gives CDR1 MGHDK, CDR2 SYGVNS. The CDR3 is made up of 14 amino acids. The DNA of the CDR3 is TGTGCCAGCAGTGACTCGGTAGAGAACACTGAAGCTTTCTTT. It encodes CASSDSVENTEAFF.

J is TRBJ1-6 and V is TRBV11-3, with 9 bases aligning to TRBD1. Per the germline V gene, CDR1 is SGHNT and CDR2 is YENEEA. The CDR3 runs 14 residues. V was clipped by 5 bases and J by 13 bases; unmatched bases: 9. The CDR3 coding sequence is TGTGCCAGCAGCCAAGACAGGGGGAGGAAGCCCCTCCACTTT. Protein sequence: CASSQDRGRKPLHF.

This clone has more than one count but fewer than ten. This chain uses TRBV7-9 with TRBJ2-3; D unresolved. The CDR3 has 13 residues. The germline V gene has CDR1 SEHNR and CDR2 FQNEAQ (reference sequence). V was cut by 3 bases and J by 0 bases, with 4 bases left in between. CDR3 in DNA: TGTGCCAGCAGCTTGGGCAGCACAGATACGCAGTATTTT. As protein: CASSLGSTDTQYF. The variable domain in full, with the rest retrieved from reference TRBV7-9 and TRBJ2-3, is DTGVSQNPRHKITKRGQNVTFRCDPISEHNRLYWYRQTLGQGPEFLTYFQNEAQLEKSRLLSDRFSAERPKGSFSTLEIQRTEQGDSAMYLCASSLGSTDTQYFGPGTRLTVL.

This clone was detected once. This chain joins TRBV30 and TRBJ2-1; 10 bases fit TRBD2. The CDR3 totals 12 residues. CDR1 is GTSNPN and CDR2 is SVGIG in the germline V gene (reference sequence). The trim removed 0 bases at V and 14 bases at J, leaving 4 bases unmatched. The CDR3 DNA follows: TGTGCCTGGAGTGTAAGAGCGGGAGGGGAGTTCTTC. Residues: CAWSVRAGGEFF. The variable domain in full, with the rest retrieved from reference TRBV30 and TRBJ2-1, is SQTIHQWPATLVQPVGSPLSLECTVEGTSNPNLYWYRQAAGRGLQLLFYSVGIGQISSEVPQNLSASRPQDRQFILSSKKLLLSDSGFYLCAWSVRAGGEFFGPGTRLTVL.

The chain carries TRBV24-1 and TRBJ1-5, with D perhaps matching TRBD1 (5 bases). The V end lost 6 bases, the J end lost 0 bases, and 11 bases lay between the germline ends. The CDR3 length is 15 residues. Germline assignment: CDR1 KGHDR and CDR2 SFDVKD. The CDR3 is CATSPTGYSNQPQHF. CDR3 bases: TGTGCCACCAGTCCAACAGGTTATAGCAATCAGCCCCAGCATTTT.

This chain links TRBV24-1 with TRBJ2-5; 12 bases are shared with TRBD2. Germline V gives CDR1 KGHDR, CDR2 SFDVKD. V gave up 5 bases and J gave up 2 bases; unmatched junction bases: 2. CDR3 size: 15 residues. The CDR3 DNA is TGTGCCACCAGTGCACTAGCGGGGGGACAAGAGACCCAGTACTTC. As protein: CATSALAGGQETQYF.

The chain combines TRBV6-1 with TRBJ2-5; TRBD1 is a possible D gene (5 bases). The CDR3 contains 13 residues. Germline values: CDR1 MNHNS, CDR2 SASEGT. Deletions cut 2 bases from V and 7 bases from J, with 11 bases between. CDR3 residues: CASSEYLRGTQYF. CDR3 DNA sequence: TGTGCCAGCAGTGAATACCTTAGGGGGACCCAGTACTTC.

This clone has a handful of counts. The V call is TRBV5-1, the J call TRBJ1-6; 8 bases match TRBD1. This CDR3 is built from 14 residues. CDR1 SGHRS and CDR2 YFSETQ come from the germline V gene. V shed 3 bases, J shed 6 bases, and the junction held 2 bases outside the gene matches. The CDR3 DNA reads TGCGCCAGCAGCTCGGACAGGGCTAATTCACCCCTCCACTTT. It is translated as CASSSDRANSPLHF.

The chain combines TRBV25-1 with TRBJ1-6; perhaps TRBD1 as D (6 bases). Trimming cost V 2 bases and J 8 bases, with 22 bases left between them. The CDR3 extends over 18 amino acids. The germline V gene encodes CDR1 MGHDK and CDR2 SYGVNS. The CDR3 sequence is CASSERSGGGRGYSPLHF. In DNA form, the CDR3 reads TGTGCCAGCAGTGAACGGAGCGGGGGGGGGCGCGGCTATTCACCCCTCCACTTT.

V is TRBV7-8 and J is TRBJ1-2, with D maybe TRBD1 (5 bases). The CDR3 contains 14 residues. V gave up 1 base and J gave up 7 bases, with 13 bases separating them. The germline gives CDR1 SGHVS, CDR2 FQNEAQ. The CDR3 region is CASSLGVREGGYTF. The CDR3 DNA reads TGTGCCAGCAGCTTAGGGGTCAGGGAGGGTGGCTACACCTTC.

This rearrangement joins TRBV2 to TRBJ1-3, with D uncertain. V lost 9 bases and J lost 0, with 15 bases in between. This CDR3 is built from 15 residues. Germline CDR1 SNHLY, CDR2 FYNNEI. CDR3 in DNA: TGTGCCAGTCCGTACAGCTCCTCCTCTGGAAACACCATATATTTT. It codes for CASPYSSSSGNTIYF.

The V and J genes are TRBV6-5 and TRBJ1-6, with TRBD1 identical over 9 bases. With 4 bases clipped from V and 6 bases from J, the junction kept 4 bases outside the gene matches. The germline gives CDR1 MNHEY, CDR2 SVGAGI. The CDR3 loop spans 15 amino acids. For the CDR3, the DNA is TGTGCCAGCAGTTCGGGACAGGGAGCTAATTCACCCCTCCACTTT. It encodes CASSSGQGANSPLHF.